The 20 T cell receptor beta chains given below trace back to one sample, sequenced in a study of OX40 agonist ivuxolimab in advanced cancers. Only in-frame clones appear in the TCRdb table, and some are missing; sequencing was by immunoSEQ multiplex PCR. The sample contains 35,000 to 45,000 clones, approximately 90% of which appear only once. The sequenced sample was CD4+ or CD8+ T cells sorted from blood, obtained in a trial of the OX40 agonist ivuxolimab. Receptors were obtained from an adult with an advanced solid tumor such as melanoma, head and neck, liver or kidney cancer.

The rearrangement uses TRBV4-3 and TRBJ2-7, with D unresolved. The CDR3 is made up of 15 amino acids. V lost 5 bases to trimming and J lost 6 bases, with 20 bases between them. The V gene's germline CDR1 is LGHNA and CDR2 YSLEER. CDR3: CASSVETVGYVEQYF. The CDR3 DNA sequence: TGCGCCAGCAGCGTGGAAACAGTAGGTTATGTCGAGCAGTACTTC.

The chain couples TRBV19 to TRBJ2-3; 11 positions match TRBD2. Germline CDR1 is LNHDA and CDR2 is SQIVND (reference sequence). Trimming at V came to 6 bases and at J to 1 base, leaving 6 bases not matched to a gene. The CDR3 has 16 amino acids. The CDR3 nucleotides read TGTGCCAGTAGCCTTCTAGCGGGGGGCGGCACAGATACGCAGTATTTT. Translation: CASSLLAGGGTDTQYF. Based on the CDR3 plus reference TRBV19 and TRBJ2-3, the full variable domain is DGGITQSPKYLFRKEGQNVTLSCEQNLNHDAMYWYRQDPGQGLRLIYYSQIVNDFQKGDIAEGYSVSREKKESFPLTVTSAQKNPTAFYLCASSLLAGGGTDTQYFGPGTRLTVL.

V gene TRBV18 combines with J gene TRBJ2-7, with TRBD1 matching 9 bases. Germline CDR1 reads KGHSH; CDR2 reads LQKENI. The trim removed 5 bases at V and 4 bases at J, leaving 6 bases unmatched. The CDR3 totals 14 residues. The CDR3 DNA sequence: TGTGCCAGCTCATCTCCGACAGGGGGGTACGAGCAGTACTTC. Its translation: CASSSPTGGYEQYF.

The gene calls are TRBV5-1 and TRBJ2-2; perhaps D is TRBD1 or TRBD2 (6 bases each). The V and J ends lost 2 bases and 4 bases respectively, with 12 bases between them. Per the germline V gene, CDR1 is SGHRS and CDR2 is YFSETQ. This CDR3 has 15 amino acids. CDR3 nucleotides: TGCGCCAGCAGCTTAGAACAGGGAGGCACCGGGGAGCTGTTTTTT. Amino acid sequence: CASSLEQGGTGELFF. Variable domain in full (rest from reference TRBV5-1 and TRBJ2-2): KAGVTQTPRYLIKTRGQQVTLSCSPISGHRSVSWYQQTPGQGLQFLFEYFSETQRNKGNFPGRFSGRQFSNSRSEMNVSTLELGDSALYLCASSLEQGGTGELFFGEGSRLTVL.

The chain recombines TRBV15 with TRBJ1-4; D may be TRBD1 (5 bases). From germline, CDR1 is LNHNV and CDR2 YYDKDF (reference sequence). The CDR3 has 14 residues. Trimming cost V 3 bases and J 8 bases, with 13 bases left between them. The CDR3 loop is CATSSTGDGEKLFF. CDR3 in DNA: TGTGCCACCAGCAGCACAGGCGACGGGGAAAAACTGTTTTTT.

The rearrangement links TRBV7-6 to TRBJ2-3; D uncertain. The CDR3 is 14 amino acids. Germline V gene lookup returns CDR1 SGHVS and CDR2 FNYEAQ. Trimming cost V 1 base and J 4 bases, with 9 bases left between them. The CDR3 loop reads CASSLDPGADTQYF. The CDR3 DNA reads as TGTGCCAGCAGCTTAGATCCAGGTGCAGATACGCAGTATTTT.

The chain employs TRBV5-1 and TRBJ1-4; 10 nucleotides match TRBD1. The CDR3 is 14 amino acids. V lost 4 bases, J lost 7 bases, and 4 bases stayed unmatched. Germline V lookup: CDR1 SGHRS, CDR2 YFSETQ. CDR3 sequence (DNA): TGCGCCAGCAGCGCGGACAGGGGGGCTGAAAAACTGTTTTTT. Its translation is CASSADRGAEKLFF.

This rearrangement joins TRBV19 to TRBJ2-2; D may be TRBD1 (5 bases). This CDR3 spans 14 amino acids. Trimming took 5 bases from V and 7 from J, leaving 14 bases between them. The germline CDR1 and CDR2 sequences are LNHDA and SQIVND (reference sequence). CDR3 DNA: TGTGCCAGTAGTCGCCTTGGACACGGCGGGGAGCTGTTTTTT. This codes for CASSRLGHGGELFF.

The CDR3 is CASSGVGAATYEQYF. In nucleotides, the CDR3 is TGTGCCAGCAGTGGGGTAGGAGCGGCAACCTACGAGCAGTACTTC. The rearrangement links TRBV2 to TRBJ2-7; D is possibly TRBD2 (5 bases). Per the germline V gene, CDR1 is SNHLY and CDR2 is FYNNEI. The V end was cut by 4 bases, the J end by 2 bases, with 15 bases between. The CDR3 is 15 residues long. The whole variable domain, filled in from reference TRBV2 and TRBJ2-7, reads EPEVTQTPSHQVTQMGQEVILRCVPISNHLYFYWYRQILGQKVEFLVSFYNNEISEKSEIFDDQFSVERPDGSNFTLKIRSTKLEDSAMYFCASSGVGAATYEQYFGPGTRLTVT.

The chain carries TRBV2 and TRBJ1-4; possibly TRBD1 for D (5 bases). The CDR3 is 14 residues long. V gave up 2 bases and J gave up 8 bases, with 12 bases separating them. Germline CDR1 SNHLY, CDR2 FYNNEI. CDR3 sequence (DNA): TGTGCCAGCAGTGAATGGGGGGTTGGCGAAAAACTGTTTTTT. It encodes CASSEWGVGEKLFF.

CDR3 nucleotides: TGTGCCAGCAGCCCCAGAGGCGGGACGGAAGAATTGGAAGGCTACACCTTC. Amino acids: CASSPRGGTEELEGYTF. The chain recombines TRBV9 with TRBJ1-2; D might be TRBD1 (5 bases). The germline CDR1 and CDR2 sequences are SGDLS and YYNGEE. V was cut by 4 bases and J by 8 bases, with 27 bases left in between. CDR3 length: 17 amino acids.

Details on this clone: The sample contains more than one DNA sequence encoding this CDR3. The DNA for the CDR3 is TGTGCCAGCAGCTCGCCTGGGAGTTCCTACGAGCAGTACTTC. Translating it yields CASSSPGSSYEQYF. The chain links TRBV7-9 to TRBJ2-7, with D perhaps TRBD2 (5 bases). Deletions cut 4 bases from V and 1 base from J, with 11 bases between. CDR3 length: 14 amino acids. Germline V gives CDR1 SEHNR, CDR2 FQNEAQ (reference sequence).

This chain joins TRBV6-1 and TRBJ1-4; D might be TRBD1 (6 bases). Trimming took 4 bases from V and 6 from J, leaving 18 bases between them. CDR1 is MNHNS and CDR2 is SASEGT in the germline V gene. There are 16 residues in the CDR3. The CDR3 DNA reads TGTGCCAGCAGTGTGATCCCGTGGGGGCGGGATGAAAAACTGTTTTTT. It yields the protein CASSVIPWGRDEKLFF.

The genes are TRBV2 and TRBJ1-5; D not certain. V was trimmed by 3 bases and J by 6 bases, leaving 6 bases between them. The CDR3 covers 12 residues. Germline V gene data show CDR1 as SNHLY and CDR2 as FYNNEI. CDR3 sequence: CASSDYGQPQHF. The CDR3 nucleotides are TGTGCCAGCAGTGATTATGGTCAGCCCCAGCATTTT.

The chain is built from TRBV9 and TRBJ2-7, with D tentatively TRBD1 or TRBD2 (6 bases each). The V end lost 5 bases, the J end lost 7 bases, and 19 bases lay between the germline ends. The CDR3 covers 14 residues. Germline V gene data show CDR1 as SGDLS and CDR2 as YYNGEE. CDR3 nucleotides: TGTGCCAGCAGTTCCGTGTCCAGGGGAGGTGAGCAGTACTTC. It translates to CASSSVSRGGEQYF.

This clone was observed once. V is TRBV29-1 and J is TRBJ2-7, with 11 bases aligning to TRBD2. Unmatched junction bases numbered 9, after V lost 6 bases and J lost 2 bases. Per the germline V gene, CDR1 is SQVTM and CDR2 is ANQGSEA. CDR3 length: 15 residues. Here the CDR3 reads CSVMPTSGAAYEQYF. The DNA of the CDR3 is TGCAGCGTAATGCCGACTAGCGGGGCCGCCTACGAGCAGTACTTC.

The chain couples TRBV19 to TRBJ1-6; tentatively, D is TRBD1 (5 bases). The CDR3 length is 16 residues. V shed 4 bases and J shed 6 bases, with 16 bases lying between them. Germline V lookup: CDR1 LNHDA, CDR2 SQIVND (reference sequence). The CDR3 DNA is TGTGCCAGTAGTACCGGAACGGGACGGACTAATTCACCCCTCCACTTT. Its protein is CASSTGTGRTNSPLHF.

The chain joins TRBV5-6 to TRBJ2-3, with 9 bases that match TRBD1. Germline-derived CDR1 and CDR2 are SGHDT and YYEEEE. This CDR3 is built from 15 residues. V dropped 4 bases and J dropped 5; count of bases not matched to a gene: 8. Here the CDR3 reads CASSRYRDREDTQYF. In nucleotides, the CDR3 is TGTGCCAGCAGCCGATACCGGGACAGGGAAGATACGCAGTATTTT.

The V and J genes are TRBV7-9 and TRBJ1-3; D gene uncertain. From germline, CDR1 is SEHNR and CDR2 FQNEAQ (reference sequence). The CDR3 totals 15 residues. V dropped 1 base and J dropped 2 bases, with 9 bases sitting between them. The CDR3 nucleotides are TGTGCCAGCAGCTTAGTGGTCAGCACTGGAAACACCATATATTTT. It is translated as CASSLVVSTGNTIYF.

This chain uses TRBV10-3 with TRBJ1-2, with D perhaps matching TRBD1 (6 bases). The CDR3 runs 12 residues. CDR1 and CDR2 from the germline V gene are ENHRY and SYGVKD. V was cut by 6 bases and J by 8 bases, with 13 bases left in between. CDR3 protein: CAISSGGAGYTF. For the CDR3, the DNA is TGTGCCATCAGCTCCGGGGGGGCCGGCTACACCTTC.